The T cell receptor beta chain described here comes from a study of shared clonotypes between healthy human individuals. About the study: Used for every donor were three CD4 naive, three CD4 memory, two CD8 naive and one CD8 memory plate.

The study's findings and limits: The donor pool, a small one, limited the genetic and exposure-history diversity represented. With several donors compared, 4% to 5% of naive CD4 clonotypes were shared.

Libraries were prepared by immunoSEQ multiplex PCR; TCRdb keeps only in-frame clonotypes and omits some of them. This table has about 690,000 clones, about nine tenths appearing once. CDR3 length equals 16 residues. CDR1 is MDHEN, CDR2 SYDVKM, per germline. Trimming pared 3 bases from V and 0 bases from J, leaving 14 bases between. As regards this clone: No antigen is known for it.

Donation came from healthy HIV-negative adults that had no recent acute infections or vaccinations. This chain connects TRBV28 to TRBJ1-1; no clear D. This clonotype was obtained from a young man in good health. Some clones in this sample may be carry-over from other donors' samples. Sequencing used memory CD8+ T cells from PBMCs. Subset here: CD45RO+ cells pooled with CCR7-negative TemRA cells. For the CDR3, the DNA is TGTGCCAGCAGTTTCCGCGGAGAAGGTCTGAACACTGAAGCTTTCTTT. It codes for CASSFRGEGLNTEAFF.